Listed below are T cell receptor beta chains from one sample, sequenced in a study of blood T cell repertoires in COVID-19. This table comes from immunoSEQ multiplex PCR, and its TCRdb copy is limited to in-frame clones, with some not included. The sample consists of some 300,000 clones, around nine tenths of them appearing once. The source material was PBMCs or T cells enriched from blood (not recorded which). The receptors stem from a woman aged 25 to 39 who had recovered from COVID-19. Both conserved end residues are part of each CDR3. A D gene is named only where the DNA matches it firmly. A row's size may be missing; if present it is once, few, many or a size class.

- TRBJ2-2 TRBV6-5 TRBD1 TGTGCCAGCAGGGGACAGGGGGCCACCGGGGAGCTGTTTTTT CASRGQGATGELFF
- TRBJ2-5 TRBV4-3 - TGCGCCAGCAGCCAAGAGCTAGCGCTGCAAGAGACCCAGTACTTC CASSQELALQETQYF
- TRBJ2-1 TRBV18 TRBD2 TGTGCCAGCTCACCATTAGCGGGAGTGAGATACAATGAGCAGTTCTTC CASSPLAGVRYNEQFF
- TRBJ2-2 TRBV30 - TGTGCCTGGAGTGTACTACCCTCTGGAACCGGGGAGCTGTTTTTT CAWSVLPSGTGELFF
- TRBJ2-1 TRBV7-9 - TGTGCCAGCAGCCTATCTTACAATGAGCAGTTCTTC CASSLSYNEQFF
once TRBJ2-7 TRBV14 TRBD1 TGTGCCAGCAGCCGATGGACCGGGACAGGGGGCGTGGGCGAGCAGTACTTC CASSRWTGTGGVGEQYF
- TRBJ2-7 TRBV27 - TGTGCCAGCAGGGAGGAGGAGGGCCCAATCTACGAGCAGTACTTC CASREEEGPIYEQYF
- TRBJ2-1 TRBV4-1 TRBD1 TGCGCCAGCAGCTATTCCGGGACAGGTGGGACAGATGAGCAGTTCTTC CASSYSGTGGTDEQFF
- TRBJ2-3 TRBV4-1 TRBD2 TGCGCCAGCAGCCCGGGGCTAGCGGGAGATCTCGATACGCAGTATTTT CASSPGLAGDLDTQYF
- TRBJ2-1 TRBV18 TRBD2 TGTGCCAGCTCACTTACGGGGGCGGGAGGAAGGAATGAGCAGTTCTTC CASSLTGAGGRNEQFF
- TRBJ2-4 TRBV2 TRBD1 TGTGCCAGCGGGAAGGGGGCGCCCAAAAACATTCAGTACTTC CASGKGAPKNIQYF
once TRBJ2-7 TRBV12-5 TRBD1 TGTGCTAGTGGTTTGCGTATTTTGGGACAGGGGGTTGTTAGCGGCTACGAGCAGTACTTC CASGLRILGQGVVSGYEQYF
- TRBJ1-6 TRBV5-1 - TGCGCCAGCAGCTTGGTTGGAGGGCGGTGGAATTCACCCCTCCACTTT CASSLVGGRWNSPLHF
- TRBJ1-2 TRBV6-5 - TGTGCCAGCAGTTTGATAGGCAGGGGTCGTAACTATGGCTACACCTTC CASSLIGRGRNYGYTF
- TRBJ1-2 TRBV9 - TGTGCCAGCAGCGCGGGGGGGACTCAACGTTATGGCTACACCTTC CASSAGGTQRYGYTF
- TRBJ2-5 TRBV9 TRBD1 TGTGCCAGCAGCGCCGGGACAGTAGAGACCCAGTACTTC CASSAGTVETQYF